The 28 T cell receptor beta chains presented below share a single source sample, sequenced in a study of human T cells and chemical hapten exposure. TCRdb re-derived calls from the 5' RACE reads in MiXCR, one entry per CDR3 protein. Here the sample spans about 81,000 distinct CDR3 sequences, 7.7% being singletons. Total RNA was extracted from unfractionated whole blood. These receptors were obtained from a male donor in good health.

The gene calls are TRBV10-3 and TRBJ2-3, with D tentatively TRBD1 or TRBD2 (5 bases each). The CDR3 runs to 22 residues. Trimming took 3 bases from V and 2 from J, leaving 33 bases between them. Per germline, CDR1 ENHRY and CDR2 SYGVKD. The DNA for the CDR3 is TGTGCCATCAGTGATTCCTATTTCCGGGACGAGATTCCGGGACCGTACACAGATACGCAGTATTTT. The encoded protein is CAISDSYFRDEIPGPYTDTQYF.

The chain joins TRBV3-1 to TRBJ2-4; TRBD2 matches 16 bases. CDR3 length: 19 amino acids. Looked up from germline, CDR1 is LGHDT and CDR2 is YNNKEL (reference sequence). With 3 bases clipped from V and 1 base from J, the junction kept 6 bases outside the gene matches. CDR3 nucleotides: TGTGCCAGCAGCCAGCTCGGGACTAGCGGGAGGGGGGCCAAAAACATTCAGTACTTC. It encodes CASSQLGTSGRGAKNIQYF. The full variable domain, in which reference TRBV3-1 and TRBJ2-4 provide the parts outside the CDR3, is DTAVSQTPKYLVTQMGNDKSIKCEQNLGHDTMYWYKQDSKKFLKIMFSYNNKELIINETVPNRFSPKSPDKAHLNLHINSLELGDSAVYFCASSQLGTSGRGAKNIQYFGAGTRLSVL.

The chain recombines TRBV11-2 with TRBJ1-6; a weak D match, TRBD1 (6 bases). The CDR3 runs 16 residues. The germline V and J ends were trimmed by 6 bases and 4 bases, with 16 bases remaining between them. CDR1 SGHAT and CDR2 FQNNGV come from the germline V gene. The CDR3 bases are TGTGCCAGCAGGCCTGTCGGGGGCAGATATAATTCACCCCTCCACTTT. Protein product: CASRPVGGRYNSPLHF. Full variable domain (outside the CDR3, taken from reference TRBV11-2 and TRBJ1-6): EAGVAQSPRYKIIEKRQSVAFWCNPISGHATLYWYQQILGQGPKLLIQFQNNGVVDDSQLPKDRFSAERLKGVDSTLKIQPAKLEDSAVYLCASRPVGGRYNSPLHFGNGTRLTVT.

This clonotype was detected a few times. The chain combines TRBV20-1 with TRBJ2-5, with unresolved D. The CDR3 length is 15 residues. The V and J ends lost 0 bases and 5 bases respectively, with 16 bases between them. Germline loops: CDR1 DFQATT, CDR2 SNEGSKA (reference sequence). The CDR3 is CSARDISEGWETQYF. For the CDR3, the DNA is TGCAGTGCTAGAGATATCAGCGAAGGGTGGGAGACCCAGTACTTC.

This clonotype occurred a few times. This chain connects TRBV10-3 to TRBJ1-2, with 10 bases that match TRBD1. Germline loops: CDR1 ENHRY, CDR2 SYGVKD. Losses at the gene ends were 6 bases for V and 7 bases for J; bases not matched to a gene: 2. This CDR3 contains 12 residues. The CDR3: CAIRTGGSGYTF. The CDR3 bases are TGTGCCATCAGGACAGGGGGCTCTGGCTACACCTTC.

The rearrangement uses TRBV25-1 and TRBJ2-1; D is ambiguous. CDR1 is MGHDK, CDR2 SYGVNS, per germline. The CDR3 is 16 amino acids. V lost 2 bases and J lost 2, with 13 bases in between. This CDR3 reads CASSEHVRTPYNEQFF. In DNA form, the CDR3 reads TGTGCCAGCAGTGAACATGTGAGAACCCCCTACAATGAGCAGTTCTTC. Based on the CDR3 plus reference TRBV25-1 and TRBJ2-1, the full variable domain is EADIYQTPRYLVIGTGKKITLECSQTMGHDKMYWYQQDPGMELHLIHYSYGVNSTEKGDLSSESTVSRIRTEHFPLTLESARPSHTSQYLCASSEHVRTPYNEQFFGPGTRLTVL.

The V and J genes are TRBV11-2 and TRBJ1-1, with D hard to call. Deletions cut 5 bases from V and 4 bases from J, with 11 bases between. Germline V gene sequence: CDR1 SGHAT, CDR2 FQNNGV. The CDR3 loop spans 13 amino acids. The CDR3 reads CASSPVPGTEAFF. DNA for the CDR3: TGTGCCAGCAGCCCTGTCCCCGGCACTGAAGCTTTCTTT.

CDR3 coding DNA: TGTGCCAGCACCGGACAGCGATATAATGAAAAACTGTTTTTT. Translated, it gives CASTGQRYNEKLFF. This chain links TRBV6-1 with TRBJ1-4; perhaps TRBD1 as D (6 bases). The CDR3 runs to 14 residues. Deletions cut 7 bases from V and 4 bases from J, with 13 bases between. Looked up from germline, CDR1 is MNHNS and CDR2 is SASEGT.

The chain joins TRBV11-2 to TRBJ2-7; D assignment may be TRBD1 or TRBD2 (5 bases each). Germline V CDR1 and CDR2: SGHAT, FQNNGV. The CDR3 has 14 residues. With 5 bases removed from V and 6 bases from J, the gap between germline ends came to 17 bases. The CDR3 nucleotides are TGTGCCAGCAGCCCTCCCGGGGCGGCACGCGAGCAGTACTTC. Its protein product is CASSPPGAAREQYF.

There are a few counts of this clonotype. The CDR3 region has the DNA TGTGCCAGCAGATCCGGGGAGATCACAGATACGCAGTATTTT. This translates into CASRSGEITDTQYF. The chain uses TRBV12-3 or TRBV12-4 and TRBJ2-3, with D perhaps TRBD2 (5 bases). This CDR3 is 14 amino acids long. V dropped 6 bases and J dropped 2 bases, with 12 bases sitting between them.

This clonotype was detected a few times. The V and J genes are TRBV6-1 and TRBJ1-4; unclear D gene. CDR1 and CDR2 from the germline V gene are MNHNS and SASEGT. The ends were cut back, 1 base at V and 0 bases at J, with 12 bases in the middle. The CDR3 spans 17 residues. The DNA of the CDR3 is TGTGCCAGCAGTGAAGATATCATGGGAGCAACTAATGAAAAACTGTTTTTT. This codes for CASSEDIMGATNEKLFF.

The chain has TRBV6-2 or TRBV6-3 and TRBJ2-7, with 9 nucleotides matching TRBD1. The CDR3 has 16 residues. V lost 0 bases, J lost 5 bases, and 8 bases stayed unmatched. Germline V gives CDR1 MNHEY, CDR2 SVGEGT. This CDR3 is CASSYSIWTGANEQYF. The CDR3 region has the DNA TGTGCCAGCAGTTACTCGATCTGGACAGGGGCTAACGAGCAGTACTTC.

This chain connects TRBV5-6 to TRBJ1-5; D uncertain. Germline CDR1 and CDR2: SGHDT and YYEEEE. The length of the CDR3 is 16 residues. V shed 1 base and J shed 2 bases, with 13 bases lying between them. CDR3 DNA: TGTGCCAGCAGCTTGTCACCGGGTGGGGGCAATCAGCCCCAGCATTTT. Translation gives CASSLSPGGGNQPQHF.

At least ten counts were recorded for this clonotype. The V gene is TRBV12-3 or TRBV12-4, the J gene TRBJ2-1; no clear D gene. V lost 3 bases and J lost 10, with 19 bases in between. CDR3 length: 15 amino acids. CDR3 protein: CASSFGQYPKWEQFF. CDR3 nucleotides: TGTGCCAGCAGTTTCGGGCAGTACCCAAAATGGGAGCAGTTCTTC.

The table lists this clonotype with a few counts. In DNA, the CDR3 is TGTGCCAGCTCACTGCGTAGCGGGATTAACACCGGGGAGCTGTTTTTT. It is translated as CASSLRSGINTGELFF. The rearrangement uses TRBV18 and TRBJ2-2; 8 bases are a match to TRBD2. This CDR3 is 16 amino acids long. The germline V gene encodes CDR1 KGHSH and CDR2 LQKENI. The V and J ends lost 4 bases and 2 bases, in that order; junction bases with no gene match: 6.

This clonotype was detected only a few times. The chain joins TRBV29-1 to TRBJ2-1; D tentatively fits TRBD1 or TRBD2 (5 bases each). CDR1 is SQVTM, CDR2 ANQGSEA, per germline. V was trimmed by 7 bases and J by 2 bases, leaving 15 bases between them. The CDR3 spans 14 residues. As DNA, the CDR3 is TGCAGCGATCGACCCCTGGGGGCCTACAATGAGCAGTTCTTC. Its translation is CSDRPLGAYNEQFF.

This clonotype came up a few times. The CDR3 spells CASSLARGRNSPLHF. CDR3 nucleotides: TGTGCCAGCAGTTTAGCGCGAGGGAGGAATTCACCCCTCCACTTT. The chain joins TRBV12-3 or TRBV12-4 to TRBJ1-6; D unresolved. The ends were cut back, 0 bases at V and 7 bases at J, with 10 bases in the middle. The CDR3 has 15 residues.

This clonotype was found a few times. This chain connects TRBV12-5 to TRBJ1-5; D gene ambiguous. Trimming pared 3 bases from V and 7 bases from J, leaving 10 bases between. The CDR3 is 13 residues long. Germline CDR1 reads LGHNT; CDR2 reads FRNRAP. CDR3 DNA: TGTGCTAGTGGTTTCGAGGGCCGCCAGCCCCAGCATTTT. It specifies CASGFEGRQPQHF.

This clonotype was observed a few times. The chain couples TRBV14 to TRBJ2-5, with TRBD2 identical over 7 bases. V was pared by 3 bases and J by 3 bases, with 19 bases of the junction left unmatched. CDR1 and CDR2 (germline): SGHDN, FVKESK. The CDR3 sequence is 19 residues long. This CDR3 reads CASSHPRRVSLGTKETQYF. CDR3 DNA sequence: TGTGCCAGCAGCCATCCCAGGCGTGTGTCCCTAGGGACTAAAGAGACCCAGTACTTC. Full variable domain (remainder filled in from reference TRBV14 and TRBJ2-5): EAGVTQFPSHSVIEKGQTVTLRCDPISGHDNLYWYRRVMGKEIKFLLHFVKESKQDESGMPNNRFLAERTGGTYSTLKVQPAELEDSGVYFCASSHPRRVSLGTKETQYFGPGTRLLVL.

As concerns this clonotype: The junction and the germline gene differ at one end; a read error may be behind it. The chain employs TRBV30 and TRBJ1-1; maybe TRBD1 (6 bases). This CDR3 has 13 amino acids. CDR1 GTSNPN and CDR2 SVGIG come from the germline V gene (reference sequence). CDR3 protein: CAGSGGTHAEAFF. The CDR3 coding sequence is TGTGCCGGGAGCGGGGGGACACACGCTGAAGCTTTCTTT.

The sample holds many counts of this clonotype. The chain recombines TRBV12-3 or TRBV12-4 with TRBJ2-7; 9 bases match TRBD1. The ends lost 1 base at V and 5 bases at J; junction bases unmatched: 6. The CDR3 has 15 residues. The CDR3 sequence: CASSLGDRELHEQYF. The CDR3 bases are TGTGCCAGCAGTTTAGGGGACAGGGAATTGCACGAGCAGTACTTC.

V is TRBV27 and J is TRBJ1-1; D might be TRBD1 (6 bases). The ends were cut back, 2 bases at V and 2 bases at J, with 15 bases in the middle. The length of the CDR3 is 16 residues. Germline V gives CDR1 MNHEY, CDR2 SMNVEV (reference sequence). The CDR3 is CASSLKTGNLNTEAFF. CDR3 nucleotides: TGTGCCAGCAGTTTAAAGACAGGTAATCTAAACACTGAAGCTTTCTTT.

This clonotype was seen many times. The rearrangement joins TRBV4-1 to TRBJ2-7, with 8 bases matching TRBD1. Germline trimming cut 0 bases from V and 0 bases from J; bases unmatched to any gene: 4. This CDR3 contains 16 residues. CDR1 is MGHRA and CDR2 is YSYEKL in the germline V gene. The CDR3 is CASSQEWDRSSYEQYF. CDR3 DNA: TGCGCCAGCAGCCAAGAATGGGACAGGAGCTCCTACGAGCAGTACTTC.

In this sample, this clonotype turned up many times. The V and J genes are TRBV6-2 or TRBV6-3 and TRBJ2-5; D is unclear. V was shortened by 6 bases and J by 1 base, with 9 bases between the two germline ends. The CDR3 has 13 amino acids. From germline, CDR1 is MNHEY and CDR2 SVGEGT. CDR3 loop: CASRPDGQETQYF. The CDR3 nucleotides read TGTGCCAGCAGACCGGACGGCCAAGAGACCCAGTACTTC.

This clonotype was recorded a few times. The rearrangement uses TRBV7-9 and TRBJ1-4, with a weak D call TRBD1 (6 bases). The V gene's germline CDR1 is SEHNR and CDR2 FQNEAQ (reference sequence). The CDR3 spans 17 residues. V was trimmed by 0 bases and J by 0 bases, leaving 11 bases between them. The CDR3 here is CASSLAGRGATNEKLFF. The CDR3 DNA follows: TGTGCCAGCAGCTTAGCGGGCAGGGGCGCAACTAATGAAAAACTGTTTTTT.

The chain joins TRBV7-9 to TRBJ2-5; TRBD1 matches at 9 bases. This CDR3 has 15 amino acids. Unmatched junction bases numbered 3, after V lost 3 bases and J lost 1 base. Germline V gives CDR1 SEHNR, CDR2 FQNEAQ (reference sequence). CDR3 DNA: TGTGCCAGCAGCTTTGTGGGACAGGGCCAAGAGACCCAGTACTTC. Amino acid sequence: CASSFVGQGQETQYF. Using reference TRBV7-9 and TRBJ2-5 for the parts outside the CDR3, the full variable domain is DTGVSQNPRHKITKRGQNVTFRCDPISEHNRLYWYRQTLGQGPEFLTYFQNEAQLEKSRLLSDRFSAERPKGSFSTLEIQRTEQGDSAMYLCASSFVGQGQETQYFGPGTRLLVL.

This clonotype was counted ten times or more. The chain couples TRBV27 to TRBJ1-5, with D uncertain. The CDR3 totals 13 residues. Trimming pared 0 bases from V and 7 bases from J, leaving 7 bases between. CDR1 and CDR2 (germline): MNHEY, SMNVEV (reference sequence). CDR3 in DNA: TGTGCCAGCAGTTTATCAGGAGTCCAGCCCCAGCATTTT. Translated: CASSLSGVQPQHF.

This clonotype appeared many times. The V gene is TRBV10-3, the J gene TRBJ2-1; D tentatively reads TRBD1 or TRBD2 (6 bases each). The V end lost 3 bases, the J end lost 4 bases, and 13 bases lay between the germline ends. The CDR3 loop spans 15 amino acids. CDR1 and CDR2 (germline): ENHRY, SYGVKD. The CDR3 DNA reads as TGTGCCATCAGTGATGGGGGGCTGGAATACAATGAGCAGTTCTTC. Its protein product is CAISDGGLEYNEQFF.